Presented here are 7 T cell receptor beta chains from one specimen sequenced in a study of blood T cell repertoires in COVID-19. Assay: immunoSEQ multiplex PCR; the TCRdb copy retains only in-frame clones and omits some. The table shows around 270,000 clones, with roughly four fifths occurring only once. Specimen: peripheral blood. The receptors here all came from a person in their 70s with COVID-19, enrolled during active disease.

The chain employs TRBV11-3 and TRBJ2-1, with a weak D call TRBD2 (5 bases). The ends were cut back, 5 bases at V and 0 bases at J, with 8 bases in the middle. Germline V CDR1 and CDR2: SGHNT, YENEEA. CDR3 length: 14 amino acids. This CDR3 is CASSPRGSYNEQFF. As DNA, the CDR3 is TGTGCCAGCAGCCCCCGGGGCTCCTACAATGAGCAGTTCTTC. Full variable domain (remainder filled in from reference TRBV11-3 and TRBJ2-1): EAGVVQSPRYKIIEKKQPVAFWCNPISGHNTLYWYLQNLGQGPELLIRYENEEAVDDSQLPKDRFSAERLKGVDSTLKIQPAELGDSAVYLCASSPRGSYNEQFFGPGTRLTVL.

This clone was detected only once. This chain connects TRBV5-6 to TRBJ1-1, with 8 bases aligning to TRBD1. Germline CDR1 reads SGHDT; CDR2 reads YYEEEE. This CDR3 region has 14 residues. V shed 4 bases and J 4 bases; nucleotides not matched to a gene: 6. The CDR3 loop reads CASSRTGLVTEAFF. The CDR3 nucleotides are TGTGCCAGCAGCCGGACAGGGTTGGTCACTGAAGCTTTCTTT.

J is TRBJ1-4 and V is TRBV2; 9 bases are a match to TRBD1. Germline loops: CDR1 SNHLY, CDR2 FYNNEI. The length of the CDR3 is 13 residues. Losses at the gene ends were 5 bases for V and 7 bases for J; bases not matched to a gene: 2. As DNA, the CDR3 is TGTGCCAGCAGTAAGGACAGGGGTGAAAAACTGTTTTTT. It encodes CASSKDRGEKLFF.

The chain carries TRBV29-1 and TRBJ2-1; TRBD1 matches at 8 bases. Germline values: CDR1 SQVTM, CDR2 ANQGSEA. With V trimmed by 7 bases and J by 2 bases, 4 bases remained unmatched. CDR3 length: 13 residues. The CDR3 DNA follows: TGCAGCGGGGGACAGGCGACCTACAATGAGCAGTTCTTC. Translated: CSGGQATYNEQFF.

V usage is TRBV5-5 and J usage is TRBJ2-7; D gene ambiguous. This CDR3 is 13 amino acids long. The ends were cut back, 0 bases at V and 3 bases at J, with 7 bases in the middle. Germline CDR1 and CDR2: SGHKS and YYEKEE (reference sequence). Here the CDR3 reads CASSLDTSYEQYF. CDR3 nucleotide sequence: TGTGCCAGCAGCTTGGACACCAGCTACGAGCAGTACTTC.

This clone was counted a few times. V and J are TRBV19 and TRBJ1-2, with TRBD1 matching 8 bases. The CDR3 runs to 13 residues. Germline V lookup: CDR1 LNHDA, CDR2 SQIVND (reference sequence). The V gene end was trimmed by 6 bases and the J gene end by 4 bases; junction bases not matched to a gene: 4. The CDR3 region is CASRRTGPYGYTF. The CDR3 nucleotides are TGTGCCAGTAGGAGGACAGGGCCCTATGGCTACACCTTC. Based on the CDR3 plus reference TRBV19 and TRBJ1-2, the full variable domain is DGGITQSPKYLFRKEGQNVTLSCEQNLNHDAMYWYRQDPGQGLRLIYYSQIVNDFQKGDIAEGYSVSREKKESFPLTVTSAQKNPTAFYLCASRRTGPYGYTFGSGTRLTVV.

The chain joins TRBV20-1 to TRBJ2-1; 9 bases match TRBD2. After removal of 3 bases from V and 9 bases from J, the junction contained 12 bases not matched to a gene. Germline-derived CDR1 and CDR2 are DFQATT and SNEGSKA (reference sequence). This CDR3 has 15 amino acids. The CDR3 sequence is CSASSAGGRTGEQFF. CDR3 DNA: TGCAGTGCTAGTTCGGCGGGGGGGCGGACAGGTGAGCAGTTCTTC.